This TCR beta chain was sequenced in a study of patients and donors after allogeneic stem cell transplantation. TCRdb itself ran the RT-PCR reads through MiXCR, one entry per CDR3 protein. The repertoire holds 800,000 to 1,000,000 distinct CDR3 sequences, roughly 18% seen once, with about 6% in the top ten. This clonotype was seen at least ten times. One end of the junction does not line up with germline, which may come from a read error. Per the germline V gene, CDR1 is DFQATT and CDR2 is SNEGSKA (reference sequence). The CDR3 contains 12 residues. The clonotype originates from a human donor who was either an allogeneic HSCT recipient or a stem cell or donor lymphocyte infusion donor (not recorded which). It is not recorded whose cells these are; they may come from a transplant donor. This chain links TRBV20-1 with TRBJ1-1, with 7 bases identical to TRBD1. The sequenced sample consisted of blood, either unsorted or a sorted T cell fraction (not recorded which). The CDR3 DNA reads TGCAGTGCTAGAGGGGGTGCACTGACAGGGATCTTT. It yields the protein CSARGGALTGIF.